This TCR beta chain stems from a study of blood T cell repertoires in COVID-19. For the study at large: T cells, B-cell-depleted T cells, or PBMCs supplied cDNA or gDNA.

CDR1 and CDR2 (germline): SQVTM, ANQGSEA. V gave up 1 base and J gave up 4 bases; unmatched junction bases: 8. The CDR3 runs to 15 residues. TCRdb's copy holds only in-frame clones and misses some; the assay was immunoSEQ multiplex PCR. The sample contains 84,000 or so clones, roughly four fifths of which appear only once. The TCR comes from a human donor in a cohort sampled during active COVID-19. The chain recombines TRBV29-1 with TRBJ2-5; 8 bases match TRBD2. The sample consisted of peripheral blood. Written as DNA, the CDR3 is TGCAGCGTTGAAGTAACCGGGACTAGGAGAGAGACCCAGTACTTC. As protein: CSVEVTGTRRETQYF.